This record looks at one T cell receptor (beta chain) sequence and its context. The final CDR3 position lacks the conserved phenylalanine or tryptophan, pointing to a likely read error. This CDR3 region has 15 residues. With 3 bases removed from V and 7 bases from J, the gap between germline ends came to 18 bases. Germline CDR1 KGHSH, CDR2 LQKENI. Researchers took RNA transcripts and amplified the TCR beta CDR3 regions from them. RT-PCR in the first round (using the HTBI primer set) targeted the TCR CDR3. TCRdb called the multiplex PCR reads again in MiXCR, with one record for every CDR3 protein. The sample yields 200,000 to 300,000 distinct CDR3 sequences, roughly 22% seen once. This record belongs to a study of T cells in Graves' hyperthyroidism and ophthalmopathy.

The TCR comes from a woman between 40 and 55 years old with Graves' ophthalmopathy. Sequenced input: blood. The chain joins TRBV18 to TRBJ1-1, with D maybe TRBD1 (6 bases). The CDR3, as DNA: TGTGCCAGCTCACCGTTTGGGCAGGGCAGGGGTGAAGCTTTCTCT. Protein sequence: CASSPFGQGRGEAFS.